This T cell receptor beta chain was recovered during a study of T cells in Graves' hyperthyroidism and ophthalmopathy. Study overall: Once the initial diagnosis was made, peripheral blood was obtained before any treatment. General study points: Blood held most thyroid clonotypes expanded above 0.001 frequency.

The CDR3 totals 15 residues. V trimming: 2 bases; J trimming: 4 bases; junction bases outside the gene matches: 4. Germline CDR1 and CDR2: MNHEY and SMNVEV (reference sequence). RNA transcripts were the template for amplifying TCR beta CDR3 regions. A first-round RT-PCR of the TCR CDR3 used the HTBI primer set. From the multiplex PCR reads, TCRdb called clonotypes with MiXCR, one entry per CDR3 protein. In the table there are around 520,000 distinct CDR3 sequences, under 15% of which are singletons. This clonotype has a count of ten or more. As yet, its antigen is unknown. The definition of stable Graves' hyperthyroidism was no ophthalmopathy progression within 18 months. In making diagnoses, clinical symptoms, serum thyroxine and TRAb, thyroid ultrasound and orbital computed tomography were all used.

This chain connects TRBV27 to TRBJ2-2, with 7 bases fitting TRBD2. Source material: blood. This clonotype originated in a woman aged 18-29 years with Graves' hyperthyroidism. As DNA, the CDR3 is TGTGCCAGCAGTTTACGACCGGGAGGCACCGGGGAGCTGTTTTTT. It codes for CASSLRPGGTGELFF.